A selection of T cell receptor beta chains follows, all from one sample in a study of blood T cells in healthy people across ages. MiXCR, run by TCRdb on the 5' RACE reads, gives a single entry per CDR3 protein. The sample holds around 1,900,000 distinct CDR3 sequences, around 42% seen once. Sample: blood. Receptors were obtained from a human donor in good health. CDR3s include the opening cysteine and the closing phenylalanine or tryptophan. The order of the fields is clone size, D gene, J gene, V gene, CDR3 DNA, CDR3 protein. D genes are given only for firm matches. The size of a clone is reported for some rows only, either as once, few or many, or as a class for expanded clones.

clone_size: -
d_call: -
j_call: TRBJ2-6
v_call: TRBV7-3
cdr3_nt: TGTGCCAGCAGTTTGGGTTTTTTGGGGGCCAACGTCCTGACTTTC
cdr3_aa: CASSLGFLGANVLTF

clone_size: -
d_call: TRBD1
j_call: TRBJ1-2
v_call: TRBV3-1
cdr3_nt: TGTGCCAGCAGCCAGTTGGACAGGAAACATGGCTACACCTTC
cdr3_aa: CASSQLDRKHGYTF

clone_size: -
d_call: TRBD1
j_call: TRBJ2-2
v_call: TRBV4-3
cdr3_nt: TGCGCCAGCAGAAGAGCGGGACAGGGCGCCGGGGAGCTGTTTTTT
cdr3_aa: CASRRAGQGAGELFF

clone_size: many
d_call: -
j_call: TRBJ2-1
v_call: TRBV5-1
cdr3_nt: TGCGCCAGCAGCTTACAGAGCCCCTACAATGAGCAGTTCTTC
cdr3_aa: CASSLQSPYNEQFF

clone_size: -
d_call: TRBD2
j_call: TRBJ2-7
v_call: TRBV5-1
cdr3_nt: TGCGCCAGCAGCTTGGTTCCTAGCGGGGTTTACGAGCAGTACTTC
cdr3_aa: CASSLVPSGVYEQYF

clone_size: -
d_call: -
j_call: TRBJ2-5
v_call: TRBV25-1
cdr3_nt: TGTGCCAGCAGTGAACTCAGGGAACAAGAGACCCAGTACTTC
cdr3_aa: CASSELREQETQYF

clone_size: -
d_call: TRBD1
j_call: TRBJ1-2
v_call: TRBV5-1
cdr3_nt: TGCGCCAGCACCCGGGACAGGGGGCTGTATGGCTACACCTTC
cdr3_aa: CASTRDRGLYGYTF

clone_size: once
d_call: -
j_call: TRBJ2-1
v_call: TRBV20-1
cdr3_nt: TGCAGTGGAACGGTTCCCCTCTCTTACAATGAGCAGTTCTTC
cdr3_aa: CSGTVPLSYNEQFF

clone_size: -
d_call: -
j_call: TRBJ2-2
v_call: TRBV16
cdr3_nt: TGTGCCAGCAGTCGACAATTCATTCAATCCGGGACTCGGAATGGGGAGCTGTTTTTT
cdr3_aa: CASSRQFIQSGTRNGELFF

clone_size: -
d_call: -
j_call: TRBJ2-6
v_call: TRBV28
cdr3_nt: TGTGCCAGTGCGCCCGGGGGTGGGGCCAACGTCCTGACTTTC
cdr3_aa: CASAPGGGANVLTF

clone_size: once
d_call: TRBD1
j_call: TRBJ2-1
v_call: TRBV7-2
cdr3_nt: TGTGCCAGCAGCCCGGGACAGGGACGAAGCTCCTACAATGAGCAGTTCTTC
cdr3_aa: CASSPGQGRSSYNEQFF

clone_size: once
d_call: -
j_call: TRBJ1-5
v_call: TRBV11-2
cdr3_nt: TGTGCCAACAGCTTAGTTCATGGGGCGCCCCAGCATTTT
cdr3_aa: CANSLVHGAPQHF

clone_size: -
d_call: -
j_call: TRBJ2-6
v_call: TRBV7-3
cdr3_nt: TGTGCCAGCAGCTCATGGGGAGCCGGGGCCAACGTCCTGACTTTC
cdr3_aa: CASSSWGAGANVLTF

clone_size: few
d_call: -
j_call: TRBJ1-1
v_call: TRBV29-1
cdr3_nt: TGCAGCGTTGATAAAGAGAGCAGGGTTGCTGAAGCTTTCTTT
cdr3_aa: CSVDKESRVAEAFF

clone_size: few
d_call: -
j_call: TRBJ2-7
v_call: TRBV27
cdr3_nt: TGTGCCAGCACCACCCTGGGGTCCCTAGGGGAGCAGTACTTC
cdr3_aa: CASTTLGSLGEQYF

clone_size: many
d_call: -
j_call: TRBJ2-1
v_call: TRBV5-1
cdr3_nt: TGCGCCTCCAGGGACCGGGACTCCTACAATGAGCAGTTCTTC
cdr3_aa: CASRDRDSYNEQFF

clone_size: once
d_call: -
j_call: TRBJ2-5
v_call: TRBV12-3/TRBV12-4
cdr3_nt: TGTGCCAGCAGTCCGGTCCCCCGAGAGACCCAGTACTTC
cdr3_aa: CASSPVPRETQYF

clone_size: -
d_call: TRBD2
j_call: TRBJ2-5
v_call: TRBV5-1
cdr3_nt: TGCGCCAGCAGCCGTACGGGGGGGGCTACTCAAGAGACCCAGTACTTC
cdr3_aa: CASSRTGGATQETQYF

clone_size: -
d_call: -
j_call: TRBJ1-2
v_call: TRBV6-2/TRBV6-3
cdr3_nt: TGTGCCAGCAGTTATGGCTCTTACGATGGCTACACCTTC
cdr3_aa: CASSYGSYDGYTF

clone_size: -
d_call: -
j_call: TRBJ2-1
v_call: TRBV20-1
cdr3_nt: TGCAGTGCTTTAGCGGCTGGCTCCTACAATGAGCAGTTCTTC
cdr3_aa: CSALAAGSYNEQFF

clone_size: few
d_call: -
j_call: TRBJ2-7
v_call: TRBV21-1
cdr3_nt: TGTGCCAGTAGCAAACCAGGGGACAGTGCGTACGAGCAGTACTTC
cdr3_aa: CASSKPGDSAYEQYF

clone_size: -
d_call: TRBD2
j_call: TRBJ2-3
v_call: TRBV7-9
cdr3_nt: TGTGCCAGCAGCCAAGGGCTAGCGGGGGCGTCCACAGATACGCAGTATTTT
cdr3_aa: CASSQGLAGASTDTQYF

clone_size: -
d_call: -
j_call: TRBJ1-5
v_call: TRBV7-8
cdr3_nt: TGTGCCAGCAGCTCCCTGGGTGGGGATAATCAGCCCCAGCATTTT
cdr3_aa: CASSSLGGDNQPQHF

clone_size: -
d_call: TRBD1
j_call: TRBJ2-1
v_call: TRBV15
cdr3_nt: TGTGCCACCAGCAGTCCAGTCACAGGGGACACCTACTACAATGAGCAGTTCTTC
cdr3_aa: CATSSPVTGDTYYNEQFF

clone_size: few
d_call: TRBD1
j_call: TRBJ2-5
v_call: TRBV2
cdr3_nt: TGTGCCAGCAGTCTTCCCAACCCGGGACAGCAAGAGACCCAGTACTTC
cdr3_aa: CASSLPNPGQQETQYF

clone_size: -
d_call: -
j_call: TRBJ1-1
v_call: TRBV29-1
cdr3_nt: TGCAGCGTTGAAACAGGAATCGGCACTGAAGCTTTCTTT
cdr3_aa: CSVETGIGTEAFF

clone_size: -
d_call: -
j_call: TRBJ1-5
v_call: TRBV2
cdr3_nt: TGTGCCAGCATCAGGGATGCCAATCAGCCCCAGCATTTT
cdr3_aa: CASIRDANQPQHF

clone_size: once
d_call: -
j_call: TRBJ2-5
v_call: TRBV15
cdr3_nt: TGTGCCACCAGCAGAGAGAAGTACCAAGAGACCCAGTACTTC
cdr3_aa: CATSREKYQETQYF

clone_size: few
d_call: TRBD1
j_call: TRBJ1-2
v_call: TRBV4-2
cdr3_nt: TGTGCCAGCCGGACACAGGGGGCGGGTGGCTACACCTTC
cdr3_aa: CASRTQGAGGYTF

clone_size: -
d_call: TRBD1
j_call: TRBJ2-1
v_call: TRBV3-1
cdr3_nt: TGTGCCAGCAGCCAACCGGGACAGGGAGCCAAGGAGCAGTTCTTC
cdr3_aa: CASSQPGQGAKEQFF

clone_size: few
d_call: TRBD1
j_call: TRBJ2-7
v_call: TRBV3-1
cdr3_nt: TGTGCCAGCAGCCAACCTCACCGGGACAGCTCCTACGAGCAGTACTTC
cdr3_aa: CASSQPHRDSSYEQYF

clone_size: few
d_call: -
j_call: TRBJ1-2
v_call: TRBV29-1
cdr3_nt: TGCAGCGTTGAAGATTGGGGGAGGGTCTATGGCCACACCTTC
cdr3_aa: CSVEDWGRVYGHTF

clone_size: -
d_call: -
j_call: TRBJ2-4
v_call: TRBV6-5
cdr3_nt: TGTGCCAGCACCACCGACCACGGCGATGAGCAGTACTTC
cdr3_aa: CASTTDHGDEQYF

clone_size: -
d_call: TRBD1
j_call: TRBJ1-2
v_call: TRBV20-1
cdr3_nt: TGCAGTGCTAGTCCCGCAGGGGGCTGGGGGGACTATGGCTACACCTTC
cdr3_aa: CSASPAGGWGDYGYTF

clone_size: -
d_call: -
j_call: TRBJ1-2
v_call: TRBV2
cdr3_nt: TGTGCCAGCAGTGAACGGGGAGTCCATGGCTACACCTTC
cdr3_aa: CASSERGVHGYTF

clone_size: -
d_call: -
j_call: TRBJ2-4
v_call: TRBV20-1
cdr3_nt: TGCAGTGCTAGAGACCCGCGGGTAAATGAGCAGTACTTC
cdr3_aa: CSARDPRVNEQYF

clone_size: few
d_call: -
j_call: TRBJ2-7
v_call: TRBV21-1
cdr3_nt: TGTGCCAGCAATCCGGGATACCCCTTAGACGAGCAGTACTTC
cdr3_aa: CASNPGYPLDEQYF